These 28 T cell receptor beta chains originate from one sample sequenced in a study of cytomegalovirus exposure and HLA in healthy donors. Assay used: immunoSEQ multiplex PCR; TCRdb lists only in-frame clones, some missing. The sample lists some 270,000 clones, about 86% occurring once. The sequencing sample was made of PBMCs. These receptors all come from a woman under 30 in good health and CMV-seronegative.

V and J are TRBV6-4 and TRBJ2-1; D is ambiguous. The CDR3 loop spans 12 amino acids. In germline, CDR1 is MRHNA, CDR2 SNTAGT. V dropped 6 bases and J dropped 4 bases, with 7 bases sitting between them. The CDR3, as DNA: TGTGCCAGCAGGGACCGTTACAATGAGCAGTTCTTC. This encodes CASRDRYNEQFF.

The V and J genes are TRBV6-4 and TRBJ2-4, with 8 bases matching TRBD1. The germline gives CDR1 MRHNA, CDR2 SNTAGT. The CDR3 extends over 14 amino acids. V shed 3 bases and J 7 bases; nucleotides not matched to a gene: 5. The CDR3 region has the DNA TGTGCCAGCAGTGAAGGCAGGGGGCTGAACATTCAGTACTTC. This gives the protein CASSEGRGLNIQYF.

The chain couples TRBV6-4 to TRBJ2-3; a weak D match, TRBD1 (5 bases). This CDR3 is built from 13 residues. Per the germline V gene, CDR1 is MRHNA and CDR2 is SNTAGT. V lost 4 bases, J lost 2 bases, and 7 bases lay in between. CDR3 nucleotides: TGTGCCAGCAGTGCGACAGACACAGATACGCAGTATTTT. It codes for CASSATDTDTQYF.

The chain uses TRBV27 and TRBJ2-7, with 9 bases matching TRBD2. Trimming removed 2 bases from V and 5 bases from J; junction bases left unmatched: 4. CDR3 length: 14 amino acids. Looked up from germline, CDR1 is MNHEY and CDR2 is SMNVEV (reference sequence). CDR3 amino acids: CASSLAGGRDEQYF. For the CDR3, the DNA is TGTGCCAGCAGTTTAGCGGGAGGGCGGGACGAGCAGTACTTC.

This clone has just one count. The chain recombines TRBV27 with TRBJ2-7; the D gene is possibly TRBD1 (5 bases). Trimming took off 2 bases at V and 4 bases at J, with 12 bases between the two ends. The germline V gene encodes CDR1 MNHEY and CDR2 SMNVEV (reference sequence). The CDR3 runs 14 residues. The CDR3 DNA is TGTGCCAGCAGTTTAGGGCAGGGTGAATACGAGCAGTACTTC. It encodes CASSLGQGEYEQYF.

The rearrangement links TRBV6-5 to TRBJ1-4; a possible D gene is TRBD1 (6 bases). The germline V and J ends were trimmed by 5 bases and 7 bases, with 17 bases remaining between them. This CDR3 spans 15 amino acids. The germline V gene encodes CDR1 MNHEY and CDR2 SVGAGI. The CDR3 sequence is CASSQKGGRGEKLFF. CDR3 DNA: TGTGCCAGCAGTCAAAAGGGGGGGCGAGGTGAAAAACTGTTTTTT.

The V and J genes are TRBV27 and TRBJ2-7, with 8 bases aligning to TRBD2. Germline loops: CDR1 MNHEY, CDR2 SMNVEV (reference sequence). V lost 5 bases, J lost 2 bases, and 5 bases stayed unmatched. CDR3 length equals 14 residues. The CDR3 sequence is CASSARLAPYEQYF. In DNA form, the CDR3 reads TGTGCCAGCAGTGCACGACTAGCGCCCTACGAGCAGTACTTC.

V is TRBV2 and J is TRBJ2-7, with a tentative D call TRBD2 (7 bases). Between the trimmed V and J ends, which lost 2 bases and 5 bases, there was a span of 13 bases. The CDR3 consists of 14 residues. From germline, CDR1 is SNHLY and CDR2 FYNNEI. In DNA, the CDR3 is TGTGCCAGCAGTGAATCGGGGGGCCCTAACGAGCAGTACTTC. Translation: CASSESGGPNEQYF. Combining the CDR3 with reference TRBV2 and TRBJ2-7 gives the whole variable domain EPEVTQTPSHQVTQMGQEVILRCVPISNHLYFYWYRQILGQKVEFLVSFYNNEISEKSEIFDDQFSVERPDGSNFTLKIRSTKLEDSAMYFCASSESGGPNEQYFGPGTRLTVT.

This CDR3 is CASSQDQAGAGANVLTF. CDR3 bases: TGCGCCAGCAGCCAAGACCAAGCAGGGGCTGGGGCCAACGTCCTGACTTTC. The chain recombines TRBV4-1 with TRBJ2-6; the D gene is possibly TRBD1 (6 bases). CDR1 is MGHRA, CDR2 YSYEKL, per germline. Trimming cost V 0 bases and J 2 bases, with 11 bases left between them. CDR3 length: 17 residues.

The rearrangement joins TRBV6-5 to TRBJ1-6; D remains ambiguous. CDR3 length: 15 residues. Trimming stripped 2 bases from V and 9 bases from J, with 14 bases between. The germline gives CDR1 MNHEY, CDR2 SVGAGI. The CDR3 bases are TGTGCCAGCAGTTACCTCGAGGGCGTTAGTTCACCCCTCCACTTT. This encodes CASSYLEGVSSPLHF.

The chain is built from TRBV5-1 and TRBJ2-3, with 15 bases fitting TRBD2. The CDR3 spans 16 residues. Germline V lookup: CDR1 SGHRS, CDR2 YFSETQ. Trimming removed 4 bases from V and 3 bases from J; junction bases left unmatched: 3. The CDR3 coding sequence is TGCGCCAGCAGCCACGGACTAGCGGGGGGGACAGATACGCAGTATTTT. This encodes CASSHGLAGGTDTQYF. Complete variable domain (other parts from reference TRBV5-1 and TRBJ2-3): KAGVTQTPRYLIKTRGQQVTLSCSPISGHRSVSWYQQTPGQGLQFLFEYFSETQRNKGNFPGRFSGRQFSNSRSEMNVSTLELGDSALYLCASSHGLAGGTDTQYFGPGTRLTVL.

The V call is TRBV5-1, the J call TRBJ2-1, with D perhaps TRBD1 (5 bases). Deletions cut 5 bases from V and 3 bases from J, with 15 bases between. This CDR3 has 15 amino acids. Germline CDR1 and CDR2: SGHRS and YFSETQ. DNA for the CDR3: TGCGCCAGCAGAGGGGCCGGAAGGTACTACAATGAGCAGTTCTTC. Translating it yields CASRGAGRYYNEQFF.

The chain has TRBV6-5 and TRBJ1-1; the D gene is possibly TRBD1 (5 bases). Germline V gives CDR1 MNHEY, CDR2 SVGAGI. With 5 bases removed from V and 3 bases from J, the gap between germline ends came to 7 bases. This CDR3 is built from 12 residues. Written as DNA, the CDR3 is TGTGCCAGCAGTCTCAGGGACACTGAAGCTTTCTTT. This translates into CASSLRDTEAFF.

The V and J genes are TRBV4-3 and TRBJ2-7, with TRBD1 matching over 7 bases. The CDR3 runs 15 residues. CDR1 LGHNA and CDR2 YSLEER come from the germline V gene. V gave up 0 bases and J gave up 7 bases; unmatched junction bases: 9. The CDR3 loop reads CASSQDRRAGGEQYF. In nucleotides, the CDR3 is TGCGCCAGCAGCCAAGATCGACGAGCAGGGGGAGAGCAGTACTTC.

The chain employs TRBV29-1 and TRBJ2-3, with a weak D call TRBD2 (5 bases). CDR3 size: 13 residues. Germline V gene data show CDR1 as SQVTM and CDR2 as ANQGSEA. The CDR3, as DNA: TGCACCCATGGAGGTTTCGCCGCAGATACGCAGTATTTT. Translating it yields CTHGGFAADTQYF.

J is TRBJ1-1 and V is TRBV4-1, with 7 bases aligning to TRBD1. This CDR3 comprises 17 residues. From germline, CDR1 is MGHRA and CDR2 YSYEKL. V was clipped by 7 bases and J by 1 base; unmatched bases: 15. The CDR3 sequence: CASTEDRGTERNTEAFF. The CDR3 DNA follows: TGCGCCAGCACCGAAGATCGGGGGACAGAAAGGAACACTGAAGCTTTCTTT.

The chain is built from TRBV28 and TRBJ1-2, with a tentative D call TRBD1 (5 bases). Germline V gives CDR1 MDHEN, CDR2 SYDVKM. Between the trimmed V and J ends, which lost 7 bases and 4 bases, there was a span of 16 bases. This CDR3 spans 14 amino acids. CDR3 coding DNA: TGTGCCAGCATTCCCCTTGGGGGGAGCTATGGCTACACCTTC. Encoded protein: CASIPLGGSYGYTF.

The CDR3 DNA reads TGCAGCGTTGAAGATCGAGGCGGGTTAGCCTACAATGAGCAGTTCTTC. As protein: CSVEDRGGLAYNEQFF. This rearrangement joins TRBV29-1 to TRBJ2-1; the D gene is possibly TRBD2 (5 bases). The CDR3 has 16 amino acids. CDR1 and CDR2 from the germline V gene are SQVTM and ANQGSEA. The V and J ends lost 0 bases and 2 bases respectively, with 14 bases between them.

The chain has TRBV27 and TRBJ2-1; the D gene is possibly TRBD1 (6 bases). V lost 3 bases, J lost 1 base, and 7 bases lay in between. CDR3 size: 14 residues. Germline lookup yields CDR1 MNHEY and CDR2 SMNVEV (reference sequence). This chain's CDR3 is CASSLTGSYNEQFF. As DNA, the CDR3 is TGTGCCAGCAGTTTGACAGGTTCCTACAATGAGCAGTTCTTC.

This clone appeared a few times. The chain carries TRBV28 and TRBJ1-2; D is undetermined. CDR1 and CDR2 from the germline V gene are MDHEN and SYDVKM. The V gene lost 5 bases and the J gene lost 5 bases, with 15 bases spanning the gap. This CDR3 spans 14 amino acids. The CDR3 reads CASSLEILAYGYTF. The CDR3 DNA sequence: TGTGCCAGCAGTCTAGAAATACTGGCATATGGCTACACCTTC.

On this clone itself: The germline gene is not matched at one end of the junction; a read error may be the cause. Other nucleotide sequences in the sample specify the same CDR3. This chain connects TRBV18 to TRBJ2-7; TRBD1 aligns across 8 bases. Germline V lookup: CDR1 KGHSH, CDR2 LQKENI. The CDR3 consists of 13 residues. CDR3 amino acids: CASSPQGAYEQYF. CDR3 bases: TGTGCCAGCTCCCCACAGGGGGCCTACGAGCAGTACTTC.

The chain is built from TRBV4-3 and TRBJ1-5; no definite D call. Trimming took off 3 bases at V and 5 bases at J, with 8 bases between the two ends. CDR1 and CDR2 from the germline V gene are LGHNA and YSLEER. The CDR3 sequence is 13 residues long. CDR3 nucleotides: TGCGCCAGCAGCCAGGGGAGGGATCAGCCCCAGCATTTT. It specifies CASSQGRDQPQHF.

J is TRBJ2-7 and V is TRBV5-6; a weak D match, TRBD1 (5 bases). The CDR3 spans 16 residues. V lost 3 bases to trimming and J lost 2 bases, with 18 bases between them. Germline V gives CDR1 SGHDT, CDR2 YYEEEE. The CDR3 sequence: CASSSLAGFQTYEQYF. In DNA, the CDR3 is TGTGCCAGCAGCTCCTTGGCAGGGTTTCAGACCTACGAGCAGTACTTC.

The J gene is TRBJ2-5, the V gene TRBV7-9; TRBD1 agrees at 11 bases. This CDR3 is built from 17 residues. Trimming took 6 bases from V and 5 from J; bases not matched to a gene: 14. Germline V gene sequence: CDR1 SEHNR, CDR2 FQNEAQ (reference sequence). The CDR3 sequence is CASSSTWTGGSPETQYF. Here the CDR3 DNA reads TGTGCCAGCAGTTCTACCTGGACAGGGGGCTCCCCGGAGACCCAGTACTTC. Using reference TRBV7-9 and TRBJ2-5 for the parts outside the CDR3, the full variable domain is DTGVSQNPRHKITKRGQNVTFRCDPISEHNRLYWYRQTLGQGPEFLTYFQNEAQLEKSRLLSDRFSAERPKGSFSTLEIQRTEQGDSAMYLCASSSTWTGGSPETQYFGPGTRLLVL.

The gene calls are TRBV28 and TRBJ1-5, with D perhaps TRBD1 (6 bases). Germline V CDR1 and CDR2: MDHEN, SYDVKM. CDR3 size: 16 residues. V was pared by 0 bases and J by 0 bases, with 9 bases between. CDR3 loop: CASSLWSGASNQPQHF. The CDR3 region has the DNA TGTGCCAGCAGTTTATGGTCAGGGGCTAGCAATCAGCCCCAGCATTTT.

The V gene is TRBV5-4, the J gene TRBJ1-2; 9 nucleotides line up with TRBD1. Germline assignment: CDR1 SGHNT and CDR2 YYREEE (reference sequence). J lost 2 bases, V lost 2 bases, and 7 bases had no gene match. This CDR3 spans 16 amino acids. CDR3 nucleotides: TGTGCCAGCAGCTTACGGGACAGGGTCCAAAACTATGGCTACACCTTC. This translates into CASSLRDRVQNYGYTF.

The chain couples TRBV4-1 to TRBJ2-7; 10 nucleotides match TRBD2. Per germline, CDR1 MGHRA and CDR2 YSYEKL. The CDR3 has 15 residues. V was pared by 1 base and J by 4 bases, with 4 bases of the junction left unmatched. CDR3 DNA sequence: TGCGCCAGCAGCCAAGTCACTAGCGGGAAGTACGAGCAGTACTTC. As protein: CASSQVTSGKYEQYF.

This sequence joins TRBV6-6 and TRBJ2-3, with TRBD2 as a possible D gene (5 bases). V lost 6 bases, J lost 5 bases, and 15 bases lay in between. This CDR3 is built from 14 residues. The V gene's germline CDR1 is MNHNY and CDR2 SVGAGI (reference sequence). The CDR3 DNA reads TGTGCCAGCAGGACCGGGATCTCTGGAGATACGCAGTATTTT. It translates to CASRTGISGDTQYF.